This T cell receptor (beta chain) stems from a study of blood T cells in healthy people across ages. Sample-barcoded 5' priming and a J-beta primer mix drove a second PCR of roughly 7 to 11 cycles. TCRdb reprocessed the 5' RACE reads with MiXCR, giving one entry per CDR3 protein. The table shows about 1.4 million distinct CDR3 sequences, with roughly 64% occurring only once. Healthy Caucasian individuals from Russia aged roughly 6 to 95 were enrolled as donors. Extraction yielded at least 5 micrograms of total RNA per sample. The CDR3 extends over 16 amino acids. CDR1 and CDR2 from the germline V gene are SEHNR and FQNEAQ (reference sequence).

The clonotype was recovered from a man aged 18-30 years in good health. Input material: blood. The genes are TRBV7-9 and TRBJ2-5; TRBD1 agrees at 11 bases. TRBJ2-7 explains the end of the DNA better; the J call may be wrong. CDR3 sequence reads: CASSSGQGQGAIEQYF. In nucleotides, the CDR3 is TGTGCCAGCAGCTCCGGACAAGGACAGGGGGCTATCGAGCAGTACTTC.